This entry lists 20 T cell receptor beta chains sequenced from one sample in a study of shared clonotypes between healthy human individuals. Profiling relied on immunoSEQ multiplex PCR, and the TCRdb table lists in-frame clones only, not all of them. This sample carries roughly 2.4 million clones, about 94% of them seen once, and the ten largest clones take roughly 0.13%. Specimen: naive CD4+ T cells sorted from blood. The subset denotes: CD45RA+ positively selected. These receptors were taken from a man between 18 and 29 years old in good health.

The rearrangement joins TRBV18 to TRBJ1-1; possible D gene TRBD1, 5 bases. V lost 1 base, J lost 1 base, and 13 bases lay in between. This CDR3 is built from 16 residues. Germline-derived CDR1 and CDR2 are KGHSH and LQKENI. As DNA, the CDR3 is TGTGCCAGCTCACCACACAGGCTGTCCGGGAACACTGAAGCTTTCTTT. Translated, it gives CASSPHRLSGNTEAFF.

This clone was recorded only once. Other nucleotide sequences from this sample produce the same CDR3. This rearrangement joins TRBV30 to TRBJ2-5; D uncertain. V lost 2 bases and J 7 bases, leaving 5 bases between the germline ends. This CDR3 is 10 amino acids long. CDR1 GTSNPN and CDR2 SVGIG come from the germline V gene (reference sequence). The CDR3 loop is CAWSRGTQYF. The CDR3 DNA reads TGTGCCTGGAGTCGCGGGACCCAGTACTTC.

This rearrangement joins TRBV11-1 to TRBJ2-3, with D perhaps TRBD1 (5 bases). This CDR3 spans 14 amino acids. V was cut by 0 bases and J by 4 bases, with 8 bases left in between. Germline CDR1 is SGHAT and CDR2 is FQDESV (reference sequence). In nucleotides, the CDR3 is TGTGCCAGCAGCTTAGCGCCAGGGCCAGATACGCAGTATTTT. Translation gives CASSLAPGPDTQYF.

For this clone: This CDR3 is also generated by other DNA sequences in the sample. This rearrangement joins TRBV5-4 to TRBJ2-5; D is possibly TRBD2 (5 bases). CDR1 SGHNT and CDR2 YYREEE come from the germline V gene (reference sequence). V was shortened by 4 bases and J by 2 bases, with 12 bases between the two germline ends. This CDR3 region has 14 residues. In nucleotides, the CDR3 is TGTGCCAGCAGCCCAGGACTGGCACAAGAGACCCAGTACTTC. It is translated as CASSPGLAQETQYF.

This chain connects TRBV30 to TRBJ2-7, with D unresolved. The CDR3 has 12 amino acids. Germline V gene sequence: CDR1 GTSNPN, CDR2 SVGIG (reference sequence). V shed 1 base and J shed 7 bases, with 11 bases lying between them. The CDR3 loop is CAWSGWLQEQYF. The CDR3 DNA reads TGTGCCTGGAGTGGTTGGCTTCAGGAGCAGTACTTC.

The rearrangement joins TRBV7-8 to TRBJ1-4; D call uncertain. CDR3 length: 15 residues. The ends were cut back, 8 bases at V and 8 bases at J, with 21 bases in the middle. The germline V gene has CDR1 SGHVS and CDR2 FQNEAQ. The chain's CDR3 is CASSPAELVGEKLFF. CDR3 coding DNA: TGTGCCAGCTCCCCGGCAGAGCTAGTAGGAGAAAAACTGTTTTTT.

The chain combines TRBV5-4 with TRBJ2-3; possible D gene TRBD1, 6 bases. This CDR3 spans 13 amino acids. Deletions cut 1 base from V and 5 bases from J, with 8 bases between. Germline lookup yields CDR1 SGHNT and CDR2 YYREEE (reference sequence). CDR3 coding DNA: TGTGCCAGCAGCTTGCCACAGGGAGATACGCAGTATTTT. It translates to CASSLPQGDTQYF.

On this clone itself: At the DNA level, this CDR3 is encoded by other sequences in the same sample as well. The V and J genes are TRBV9 and TRBJ2-1; 13 nucleotides match TRBD2. After removal of 2 bases from V and 2 bases from J, the junction contained 1 base not matched to a gene. CDR1 SGDLS and CDR2 YYNGEE come from the germline V gene. The CDR3 runs 16 residues. The CDR3: CASSVGLAGAYNEQFF. The DNA for the CDR3 is TGTGCCAGCAGCGTCGGACTAGCGGGAGCCTACAATGAGCAGTTCTTC.

The chain combines TRBV19 with TRBJ2-2, with D possibly being TRBD1 (6 bases). Germline V gene lookup returns CDR1 LNHDA and CDR2 SQIVND (reference sequence). The germline V and J ends were trimmed by 8 bases and 1 base, with 11 bases remaining between them. This CDR3 is built from 14 residues. CDR3 sequence (DNA): TGTGCCAGTGGAGAGACAGGGAACACCGGGGAGCTGTTTTTT. It is translated as CASGETGNTGELFF.

The chain carries TRBV10-3 and TRBJ2-3, with 8 bases identical to TRBD2. Germline V CDR1 and CDR2: ENHRY, SYGVKD. CDR3 size: 17 residues. The J segment lost 3 bases and the V segment lost 2 bases, leaving 10 bases of the junction unmatched. CDR3 region: CAISEHSGTRGTDTQYF. The CDR3, as DNA: TGTGCCATCAGTGAGCATTCCGGGACTAGAGGGACAGATACGCAGTATTTT.

The chain joins TRBV7-3 to TRBJ2-1, with D possibly TRBD2 on 7 matching bases. The CDR3 length is 18 residues. Trimming pared 0 bases from V and 6 bases from J, leaving 21 bases between. In germline, CDR1 is SGHTA, CDR2 FQGTGA. The CDR3 region is CASSLTPLEAGASNEQFF. The DNA of the CDR3 is TGTGCCAGCAGCTTAACCCCCCTGGAGGCGGGGGCTTCCAATGAGCAGTTCTTC.

This chain uses TRBV29-1 with TRBJ2-5; TRBD1 is a possible D gene (5 bases). Trimming removed 6 bases at V and 4 bases at J, with 18 bases between. The V gene's germline CDR1 is SQVTM and CDR2 ANQGSEA. This CDR3 spans 14 amino acids. The CDR3 loop reads CSVIDRIQGETQYF. CDR3 in DNA: TGCAGCGTAATAGACAGAATCCAAGGAGAGACCCAGTACTTC. The entire variable domain, with the rest obtained from reference TRBV29-1 and TRBJ2-5, is as follows: SAVISQKPSRDICQRGTSLTIQCQVDSQVTMMFWYRQQPGQSLTLIATANQGSEATYESGFVIDKFPISRPNLTFSTLTVSNMSPEDSSIYLCSVIDRIQGETQYFGPGTRLLVL.

In its sample, this clone was seen once. The sample holds other DNA sequences that translate to the same CDR3. This sequence joins TRBV5-1 and TRBJ2-3; TRBD2 matches 12 bases. CDR1 is SGHRS and CDR2 is YFSETQ in the germline V gene. J gave up 1 base and V 0 bases, and 3 bases lay outside the gene matches. This CDR3 contains 17 residues. CDR3: CASSLVASGRGTDTQYF. CDR3 nucleotides: TGCGCCAGCAGCTTGGTCGCTAGCGGGAGGGGCACAGATACGCAGTATTTT.

The chain uses TRBV30 and TRBJ1-2; 9 nucleotides agree with TRBD1. There are 14 residues in the CDR3. The germline gives CDR1 GTSNPN, CDR2 SVGIG (reference sequence). V was clipped by 3 bases and J by 4 bases; unmatched bases: 6. CDR3 sequence (DNA): TGTGCCTGGAGCCCCACAGGGGGCTTCTATGGCTACACCTTC. Translating gives CAWSPTGGFYGYTF.

The chain combines TRBV7-6 with TRBJ2-1; D perhaps matches TRBD2 (6 bases). V lost 8 bases and J lost 8, with 25 bases in between. Germline-derived CDR1 and CDR2 are SGHVS and FNYEAQ. CDR3 length: 16 amino acids. CDR3: CASAWGVGSGSDEQFF. The CDR3 coding sequence is TGTGCCAGCGCATGGGGGGTCGGGTCCGGGAGCGATGAGCAGTTCTTC.

CDR3 amino acids: CASSPTTSDDNEQFF. As DNA, the CDR3 is TGCGCCAGCAGCCCGACTACGTCGGATGACAATGAGCAGTTCTTC. The chain uses TRBV5-1 and TRBJ2-1; tentative D call: TRBD2 (5 bases). Trimming left V 4 bases short and J 5 bases short, with 16 bases between. The CDR3 length is 15 residues. Germline V gene sequence: CDR1 SGHRS, CDR2 YFSETQ.

J is TRBJ1-3 and V is TRBV6-1, with 7 bases aligning to TRBD1. The CDR3 is 18 residues long. The junction had 11 bases not matched to a gene; V was cut back by 3 bases and J by 0 bases. The germline V gene has CDR1 MNHNS and CDR2 SASEGT. This chain's CDR3 is CASSDSYGTVSSGNTIYF. The DNA of the CDR3 is TGTGCCAGCAGTGATTCCTACGGGACAGTTAGCTCTGGAAACACCATATATTTT.

The J gene is TRBJ2-7, the V gene TRBV6-6, with D uncertain. Germline V gives CDR1 MNHNY, CDR2 SVGAGI (reference sequence). V lost 5 bases, J lost 0 bases, and 11 bases lay in between. The CDR3 extends over 14 amino acids. The CDR3 nucleotides are TGTGCCAGCAGTCCCTCACTAAACTCCTACGAGCAGTACTTC. The encoded protein is CASSPSLNSYEQYF.

The rearrangement joins TRBV10-3 to TRBJ1-2; unclear D gene. The V end lost 3 bases, the J end lost 4 bases, and 9 bases lay between the germline ends. The V gene's germline CDR1 is ENHRY and CDR2 SYGVKD. The length of the CDR3 is 13 residues. The CDR3 sequence is CAISDARGYGYTF. The CDR3 DNA reads as TGTGCCATCAGTGACGCGAGAGGCTATGGCTACACCTTC.

The genes are TRBV19 and TRBJ2-1; no clear D gene. V was shortened by 5 bases and J by 0 bases, with 11 bases between the two germline ends. This CDR3 region has 15 residues. Germline V gene sequence: CDR1 LNHDA, CDR2 SQIVND (reference sequence). CDR3: CASSSWGTSYNEQFF. CDR3 nucleotide sequence: TGTGCCAGTAGTTCCTGGGGAACCTCCTACAATGAGCAGTTCTTC.